Shown below are 15 T cell receptor beta chains from a single sample sequenced in a study of T cells in Graves' hyperthyroidism and ophthalmopathy. Template material for amplifying TCR beta CDR3 regions consisted of RNA transcripts. In the first-round RT-PCR of the TCR CDR3, the HTBI primer set was used. MiXCR, run by TCRdb on the multiplex PCR reads, gives a single entry per CDR3 protein. Altogether 250,000 or so distinct CDR3 sequences are present, about 14% being singletons, with the ten largest covering about 14%. The sequenced material came from blood. These TCRs come from a woman aged 40 to 55 with Graves' hyperthyroidism that later progressed to Graves' ophthalmopathy.

This clonotype was recorded at least ten times. CDR3 sequence (DNA): TGTGCCAGCAGTTACTCACGGGGGCGGAACTATGGCTACACCTTC. Residues: CASSYSRGRNYGYTF. This chain uses TRBV6-5 with TRBJ1-2; a weak D match, TRBD1 (6 bases). The CDR3 is made up of 15 amino acids. V lost 0 bases to trimming and J lost 2 bases, with 10 bases between them. Germline V lookup: CDR1 MNHEY, CDR2 SVGAGI.

This clonotype showed up many times. This CDR3 is CASLKLAGPSYEQYF. CDR3 DNA: TGTGCCAGCTTGAAACTAGCGGGTCCCTCCTACGAGCAGTACTTC. This chain uses TRBV2 with TRBJ2-7; 9 bases agree with TRBD2. The CDR3 extends over 15 amino acids. The V gene's germline CDR1 is SNHLY and CDR2 FYNNEI. V lost 8 bases, J lost 0 bases, and 8 bases stayed unmatched. Complete variable domain (other parts from reference TRBV2 and TRBJ2-7): EPEVTQTPSHQVTQMGQEVILRCVPISNHLYFYWYRQILGQKVEFLVSFYNNEISEKSEIFDDQFSVERPDGSNFTLKIRSTKLEDSAMYFCASLKLAGPSYEQYFGPGTRLTVT.

Many counts were recorded for this clonotype. V is TRBV5-5 and J is TRBJ1-5; 7 positions agree with TRBD1. The CDR3 contains 14 residues. The J segment lost 4 bases and the V segment lost 1 base, leaving 2 bases of the junction unmatched. CDR1 and CDR2 from the germline V gene are SGHKS and YYEKEE (reference sequence). The CDR3 bases are TGTGCCAGCAGCTTGTTCAGGGGGAATCAGCCCCAGCATTTT. Encoded protein: CASSLFRGNQPQHF.

This clonotype has ten or more counts. V usage is TRBV19 and J usage is TRBJ2-3, with TRBD2 identical over 11 bases. Germline CDR1 and CDR2: LNHDA and SQIVND (reference sequence). The V segment lost 5 bases and the J segment 1 base; nucleotides outside the gene matches: 11. The CDR3 has 18 residues. The CDR3 reads CASSWGLAGGRGTDTQYF. DNA for the CDR3: TGTGCCAGTAGTTGGGGGCTAGCGGGAGGTCGCGGCACAGATACGCAGTATTTT. Full variable domain (remainder filled in from reference TRBV19 and TRBJ2-3): DGGITQSPKYLFRKEGQNVTLSCEQNLNHDAMYWYRQDPGQGLRLIYYSQIVNDFQKGDIAEGYSVSREKKESFPLTVTSAQKNPTAFYLCASSWGLAGGRGTDTQYFGPGTRLTVL.

The V gene is TRBV5-6, the J gene TRBJ1-1; D may be TRBD1 (6 bases). Germline V gene data show CDR1 as SGHDT and CDR2 as YYEEEE. The CDR3 extends over 18 amino acids. V was cut by 4 bases and J by 2 bases, with 24 bases left in between. The CDR3 is CASSLYIQGWGPNTEAFF. CDR3 DNA: TGTGCCAGCAGCCTGTATATCCAGGGGTGGGGTCCAAACACTGAAGCTTTCTTT.

This clonotype was seen many times. The chain uses TRBV28 and TRBJ2-1; D may match TRBD1 or TRBD2 (5 bases each). Germline V CDR1 and CDR2: MDHEN, SYDVKM. CDR3 size: 15 residues. Trimming pared 8 bases from V and 5 bases from J, leaving 19 bases between. The CDR3 loop is CASHRMGRDNNEQFF. The CDR3 DNA reads as TGTGCCAGCCACAGAATGGGACGCGATAACAATGAGCAGTTCTTC.

This clonotype came up many times. The chain is built from TRBV12-3 or TRBV12-4 and TRBJ2-1; 10 bases line up with TRBD2. This CDR3 has 15 amino acids. The junction had 9 bases not matched to a gene; V was cut back by 5 bases and J by 8 bases. DNA of the CDR3: TGTGCCAGCAGTCGAAGCGGGAGGGCCAGGGATGAGCAGTTCTTC. Its translation: CASSRSGRARDEQFF.

This clonotype was seen a handful of times. The chain carries TRBV7-9 and TRBJ2-2; unclear D gene. This CDR3 has 14 amino acids. Germline loops: CDR1 SEHNR, CDR2 FQNEAQ (reference sequence). V lost 2 bases and J lost 1, with 5 bases in between. The CDR3 reads CASSLSQNTGELFF. The CDR3 region has the DNA TGTGCCAGCAGCTTATCACAGAACACCGGGGAGCTGTTTTTT.

This clonotype was detected ten times or more. The chain is built from TRBV14 and TRBJ2-1; D is undetermined. Germline V gene sequence: CDR1 SGHDN, CDR2 FVKESK. Trimming took 1 base from V and 3 from J, leaving 13 bases between them. This CDR3 has 16 residues. The chain's CDR3 is CASSQGNTAFYNEQFF. The CDR3 nucleotides read TGTGCCAGCAGCCAAGGCAATACGGCCTTCTACAATGAGCAGTTCTTC. The full variable domain, rest sourced from reference TRBV14 and TRBJ2-1, is EAGVTQFPSHSVIEKGQTVTLRCDPISGHDNLYWYRRVMGKEIKFLLHFVKESKQDESGMPNNRFLAERTGGTYSTLKVQPAELEDSGVYFCASSQGNTAFYNEQFFGPGTRLTVL.

Many counts were recorded for this clonotype. The rearrangement joins TRBV28 to TRBJ2-7; 10 positions match TRBD1. Germline V gives CDR1 MDHEN, CDR2 SYDVKM. V gave up 5 bases and J gave up 5 bases; unmatched junction bases: 6. The CDR3 contains 14 residues. CDR3 nucleotide sequence: TGTGCCAGCAGTGTTGACAGGGGGCGCGACGAGCAGTACTTC. This gives the protein CASSVDRGRDEQYF. Based on the CDR3 plus reference TRBV28 and TRBJ2-7, the full variable domain is DVKVTQSSRYLVKRTGEKVFLECVQDMDHENMFWYRQDPGLGLRLIYFSYDVKMKEKGDIPEGYSVSREKKERFSLILESASTNQTSMYLCASSVDRGRDEQYFGPGTRLTVT.

This clonotype was counted only a few times. The chain couples TRBV24-1 to TRBJ2-1; D is perhaps TRBD2 (6 bases). This CDR3 is built from 15 residues. Trimming cost V 9 bases and J 1 base, with 15 bases left between them. CDR1 is KGHDR and CDR2 is SFDVKD in the germline V gene. CDR3 amino acids: CATGAIGSSYNEQFF. Here the CDR3 DNA reads TGTGCCACCGGTGCGATCGGGAGTTCCTACAATGAGCAGTTCTTC.

In its sample, this clonotype was seen many times. The J gene is TRBJ2-6, the V gene TRBV11-2, with D perhaps TRBD1 (5 bases). The CDR3 loop spans 16 amino acids. Trimming shortened V by 5 bases and J by 3 bases, and 14 bases separated the two germline ends. Germline V gene data show CDR1 as SGHAT and CDR2 as FQNNGV. The chain's CDR3 is CASSGLWGYGANVLTF. The CDR3 nucleotides read TGTGCCAGCAGCGGGTTGTGGGGCTATGGGGCCAACGTCCTGACTTTC.

This clonotype was counted only a few times. V usage is TRBV20-1 and J usage is TRBJ1-2, with D possibly TRBD1 on 5 matching bases. This CDR3 is 12 amino acids long. V lost 3 bases to trimming and J lost 1 base, with 6 bases between them. Per germline, CDR1 DFQATT and CDR2 SNEGSKA (reference sequence). CDR3 sequence reads: CSARTVNYGYTF. DNA for the CDR3: TGCAGTGCTAGGACAGTTAACTATGGCTACACCTTC.

About this clonotype: A read error may explain this, as a much larger clone is one base away. Here the CDR3 DNA reads TGTGCCAGCTCAGTTACAGGTAAATCCTACAATGAGCAGATCTTC. This translates into CASSVTGKSYNEQIF. The J gene is TRBJ2-1, the V gene TRBV18, with a weak D call TRBD1 (5 bases). This CDR3 region has 15 residues. Germline lookup yields CDR1 KGHSH and CDR2 LQKENI.

This clonotype was recorded many times. V usage is TRBV7-9 and J usage is TRBJ2-5; no clear D gene. V shed 5 bases and J shed 0 bases, with 16 bases lying between them. The CDR3 is 16 residues long. Germline CDR1 and CDR2: SEHNR and FQNEAQ (reference sequence). The CDR3 coding sequence is TGTGCCAGCAGCCTCTTGAAAGAGGAGTACCAAGAGACCCAGTACTTC. Residues: CASSLLKEEYQETQYF.